A selection of T cell receptor beta chains follows, all from one sample in a study of Graves' ophthalmopathy and Graves' hyperthyroidism. TCRdb re-called the multiplex PCR reads with MiXCR, one entry per CDR3 protein. This table holds 150,000 to 200,000 distinct CDR3 sequences, under 45% found once. Sequenced material: peripheral blood. These receptors originate from a man between 25 and 39 years old with Graves' ophthalmopathy. The CDR3 runs from the conserved cysteine through the conserved F or W. D genes are given only for firm matches. Not all rows give a size; the values are once, few, many and, for expanded clones, a class.

clone_size	v_call	d_call	j_call	cdr3_aa	cdr3_nt
.	TRBV28	.	TRBJ1-2	CASSVRGDYGYTF	TGTGCCAGCAGCGTACGAGGGGACTATGGCTACACCTTC
.	TRBV6-2/TRBV6-3	.	TRBJ2-5	CASSYGLWETQYF	TGTGCCAGCAGTTACGGACTATGGGAGACCCAGTACTTC
many	TRBV7-2	TRBD2	TRBJ2-5	CASSLGLAGSETQYF	TGTGCCAGCAGCTTGGGACTAGCGGGAAGCGAGACCCAGTACTTC
.	TRBV2	.	TRBJ2-7	CASSELASGLGEQYF	TGTGCCAGCAGTGAGCTAGCCTCCGGGCTTGGGGAGCAGTACTTC
many	TRBV20-1	.	TRBJ1-5	CSVVNPGGGQSNQPQHF	TGCAGTGTCGTAAACCCTGGTGGGGGACAAAGCAATCAGCCCCAGCATTTT
many	TRBV24-1	.	TRBJ2-2	CATSMKGQPNTGELFF	TGTGCCACCAGCATGAAAGGACAGCCTAACACCGGGGAGCTGTTTTTT
.	TRBV6-2/TRBV6-3	TRBD1	TRBJ1-2	CASRPPGQNYGYTF	TGTGCCAGCAGGCCACCGGGACAGAACTATGGCTACACCTTC
many	TRBV2	.	TRBJ1-5	CASSEGYSNQPQHF	TGTGCCAGCAGTGAAGGGTATAGCAATCAGCCCCAGCATTTT
many	TRBV6-2/TRBV6-3	.	TRBJ1-4	CASSPGVRSEKLFF	TGTGCCAGCAGCCCGGGAGTGAGGAGTGAAAAACTGTTTTTT
many	TRBV6-2/TRBV6-3	.	TRBJ2-5	CASSYNREWETQYF	TGTGCCAGCAGTTACAACCGGGAGTGGGAGACCCAGTACTTC
many	TRBV6-2/TRBV6-3	.	TRBJ2-5	CASSYSDWETQYF	TGTGCCAGCAGTTACTCCGATTGGGAGACCCAGTACTTC
many	TRBV29-1	.	TRBJ2-5	CSTTPGGETQYF	TGCAGCACAACCCCGGGCGGGGAGACCCAGTACTTC
.	TRBV6-2/TRBV6-3	.	TRBJ1-1	CASSYRVVYTEAFF	TGTGCCAGCAGTTATCGGGTAGTATACACTGAAGCTTTCTTT
many	TRBV6-2/TRBV6-3	TRBD1	TRBJ2-7	CATGQGAFEQYF	TGTGCCACCGGACAGGGGGCCTTCGAGCAGTACTTC
.	TRBV4-3	TRBD1	TRBJ2-7	CASSQGGDRVHEQYF	TGCGCCAGCAGCCAAGGGGGGGACAGGGTCCACGAGCAGTACTTC
many	TRBV12-3/TRBV12-4	.	TRBJ1-2	CASSFGGDPYGYTF	TGTGCCAGCAGTTTCGGAGGGGATCCTTATGGCTACACCTTC
many	TRBV3-1	.	TRBJ2-7	CASSQEQGTDYEQYF	TGTGCCAGCAGCCAAGAGCAGGGGACGGATTACGAGCAGTACTTC
.	TRBV28	.	TRBJ2-5	CASLRRGETQYF	TGTGCCAGCCTAAGACGGGGAGAGACCCAGTACTTC
few	TRBV11-2	TRBD2	TRBJ2-7	CASSLGVAGASYEQYF	TGTGCCAGCAGCTTAGGGGTGGCGGGAGCCTCCTACGAGCAGTACTTC
once	TRBV7-8	.	TRBJ2-5	CASTLQEQETQYF	TGTGCCAGCACCCTACAAGAACAAGAGACCCAGTACTTC
.	TRBV12-3/TRBV12-4	.	TRBJ1-1	CASSGRSNTEAFF	TGTGCCAGCAGCGGTAGATCGAACACTGAAGCTTTCTTT
many	TRBV24-1	TRBD1	TRBJ1-2	CATSDSSRVQGSSYGYTF	TGTGCCACCAGTGATTCGTCAAGGGTACAGGGGAGTTCTTATGGCTACACCTTC
.	TRBV6-5	.	TRBJ2-1	CASSYADSSYNEQFF	TGTGCCAGCAGTTACGCAGATTCCTCCTACAATGAGCAGTTCTTC
many	TRBV5-1	TRBD2	TRBJ2-7	CASSRAGEPSYEQYF	TGCGCCAGCAGCCGAGCGGGGGAGCCTTCCTACGAGCAGTACTTC
many	TRBV12-3/TRBV12-4	.	TRBJ1-5	CASRNNRDQPQHF	TGTGCCAGCAGGAATAACAGGGATCAACCCCAGCATTTT
.	TRBV4-2	TRBD1	TRBJ1-6	CASSQGGGRITNSPLHF	TGTGCCAGCAGCCAAGGAGGGGGCAGAATCACAAATTCACCCCTCCACTTT
.	TRBV4-1	.	TRBJ1-1	CASSQTFGQPNTGAFF	TGCGCCAGCAGCCAAACGTTCGGACAGCCGAACACTGGAGCTTTCTTT
many	TRBV27	TRBD1	TRBJ1-1	CASSPQQGSNGKAFF	TGTGCCAGCAGTCCGCAACAGGGGAGCAACGGGAAAGCTTTCTTT
many	TRBV28	.	TRBJ1-1	CATRSAAIGTEAFF	TGTGCCACAAGATCAGCAGCCATAGGCACTGAAGCTTTCTTT
.	TRBV12-3/TRBV12-4	.	TRBJ1-2	CASSPSPPGPSYGYTF	TGTGCCAGCAGTCCCTCTCCCCCAGGGCCTTCGTATGGCTACACCTTC
.	TRBV5-1	.	TRBJ1-6	CASSLAGYSPLHF	TGCGCCAGCAGCTTGGCAGGGTACTCACCCCTCCACTTT
many	TRBV27	.	TRBJ2-5	CASSLIAGPLETQYF	TGTGCCAGCAGTTTAATCGCGGGGCCATTGGAGACCCAGTACTTC
many	TRBV12-3/TRBV12-4	TRBD1	TRBJ1-1	CGSPTGGKMNTEAFF	TGTGGATCCCCGACAGGGGGCAAAATGAACACTGAAGCTTTCTTT
many	TRBV7-2	TRBD2	TRBJ2-5	CASSLAGAGGETQYF	TGTGCCAGCAGCTTAGCGGGCGCCGGGGGGGAGACCCAGTACTTC
many	TRBV12-3/TRBV12-4	TRBD2	TRBJ2-2	CASTRVSGSTGELFF	TGTGCCAGCACCCGGGTTAGCGGGTCCACCGGGGAGCTGTTTTTT
.	TRBV7-9	.	TRBJ2-7	CASSTTGSYEQYF	TGTGCCAGCAGCACCACAGGGTCCTACGAGCAGTACTTC
.	TRBV6-1	.	TRBJ2-7	CASHYEQYF	TGTGCCAGCCACTACGAGCAGTACTTC
many	TRBV28	.	TRBJ1-2	CASSRTYGYTF	TGTGCCAGCAGTAGGACCTATGGCTACACCTTC
many	TRBV6-1	.	TRBJ1-3	CASSEVTISGNTIYF	TGTGCCAGCAGTGAAGTCACGATCTCTGGAAACACCATATATTTT
.	TRBV7-2	.	TRBJ1-1	CASSLAGAFNTEAFF	TGTGCCAGCAGCTTGGCAGGGGCTTTCAACACTGAAGCTTTCTTT
.	TRBV6-2/TRBV6-3	TRBD2	TRBJ2-7	CASTSRREIPYEQYF	TGTGCCAGCACGTCAAGGCGGGAGATCCCCTACGAGCAGTACTTC
.	TRBV7-8	TRBD1	TRBJ1-2	CASSLTGGEPGYTF	TGTGCCAGCAGCTTAACAGGGGGTGAACCTGGCTACACCTTC
.	TRBV12-3/TRBV12-4	.	TRBJ1-1	CASRTGRDTEAFF	TGTGCCAGCAGAACGGGGAGGGACACTGAAGCTTTCTTT
.	TRBV15	.	TRBJ1-1	CATSSRTNTEAFF	TGTGCCACCAGTAGCCGGACGAACACTGAAGCTTTCTTT
many	TRBV24-1	.	TRBJ1-1	CATRGTDLTEAFF	TGTGCCACCAGGGGGACGGACCTTACTGAAGCTTTCTTT
.	TRBV6-1	TRBD2	TRBJ2-7	CASSEVGRQRDYEQYF	TGTGCCAGCAGTGAAGTTGGTCGGCAGCGGGACTACGAGCAGTACTTC
many	TRBV15	TRBD1	TRBJ1-1	CATSRALRGYTEAFF	TGTGCCACCAGCAGAGCCCTCAGGGGGTACACTGAAGCTTTCTTT
few	TRBV6-2/TRBV6-3	TRBD2	TRBJ2-7	CARGTSGIDEQYF	TGTGCCAGGGGGACTAGCGGGATCGACGAGCAGTACTTC
many	TRBV14	.	TRBJ2-2	CASSRGSGELFF	TGTGCCAGCAGCCGAGGGTCCGGGGAGCTGTTTTTT
few	TRBV6-5	.	TRBJ2-7	CASSYSIAGTSEQYF	TGTGCCAGCAGTTACTCGATAGCAGGAACGAGCGAGCAGTACTTC
.	TRBV6-5	.	TRBJ2-7	CASSYSGTEYF	TGTGCCAGCAGTTACTCTGGGACGGAGTACTTC
.	TRBV27	.	TRBJ1-1	CASIAEAFF	TGTGCCAGCATTGCTGAAGCTTTCTTT
many	TRBV6-2/TRBV6-3	TRBD2	TRBJ2-7	CASSYATSGYEQYF	TGTGCCAGCAGTTACGCTACTAGCGGCTACGAGCAGTACTTC
.	TRBV11-2	TRBD2	TRBJ2-7	CASSFGLAGGSYEQYF	TGTGCCAGCAGCTTCGGACTAGCGGGAGGGTCCTACGAGCAGTACTTC
many	TRBV12-3/TRBV12-4	TRBD2	TRBJ2-5	CASSFYGLAGGETQYF	TGTGCCAGCAGTTTTTATGGGCTAGCGGGAGGAGAGACCCAGTACTTC
many	TRBV20-1	.	TRBJ2-2	CSARDRITGELFF	TGCAGTGCTAGAGACAGGATCACCGGGGAGCTGTTTTTT
many	TRBV6-2/TRBV6-3	TRBD1	TRBJ2-5	CASSTPGTAQETQYF	TGTGCCAGCAGTACCCCGGGGACAGCCCAAGAGACCCAGTACTTC
many	TRBV6-2/TRBV6-3	.	TRBJ2-2	CASSRELEPGELFF	TGTGCCAGCAGCCGAGAGCTAGAGCCCGGGGAGCTGTTTTTT
many	TRBV29-1	TRBD1	TRBJ2-7	CSVDTGQVGEQYF	TGCAGCGTCGATACCGGACAGGTAGGGGAGCAGTACTTC
.	TRBV28	TRBD1	TRBJ1-2	CASSAGTGKLFIGYTF	TGTGCCAGCAGCGCCGGGACAGGGAAACTTTTTATTGGCTACACCTTC